This T cell receptor (beta chain) was captured by sequencing in a study of blood T cell repertoires in COVID-19. TCRdb keeps only in-frame clones here, not all; method: immunoSEQ multiplex PCR. Of more than 40,000 clones in the sample, about 81% were seen once. The ends lost 5 bases at V and 9 bases at J; junction bases unmatched: 11. The CDR3 consists of 15 residues. From germline, CDR1 is MNHEY and CDR2 SMNVEV (reference sequence). The sequence came from a human donor with acute or convalescent COVID-19. The donor label of this sample is uncertain. The sequencing sample was made of peripheral blood. J is TRBJ2-1 and V is TRBV27, with 9 nucleotides matching TRBD2. In nucleotides, the CDR3 is TGTGCCAGCAGTGCGGCGGGACTAGCTTTCGTTGAGCAGTTCTTC. The encoded protein is CASSAAGLAFVEQFF.